The source of this T cell receptor (beta chain) is a study of blood T cell repertoires in COVID-19. Looked up from germline, CDR1 is MDHEN and CDR2 is SYDVKM. The CDR3 spans 17 residues. V lost 5 bases and J lost 0, with 20 bases in between. Assay: immunoSEQ multiplex PCR; the TCRdb copy retains only in-frame clones and omits some. The data contain 200,000 or so clones, about four fifths of them singletons. The rearrangement joins TRBV28 to TRBJ2-7, with a tentative D call TRBD2 (5 bases). The receptor comes from a woman in her forties with acute COVID-19. Sequenced: PBMCs or T cells enriched from blood (not recorded which). This CDR3 is CASSPPLLPGSSYEQYF. The CDR3 bases are TGTGCCAGCAGTCCACCCCTCCTCCCGGGGAGCTCCTACGAGCAGTACTTC.